Listed here are 7 T cell receptor beta chains from one sample, sequenced in a study of T cells after yellow fever vaccination. TCRdb re-derived calls from the 5' RACE reads in MiXCR, one entry per CDR3 protein. The sample holds about 630,000 distinct CDR3 sequences, approximately 13% seen once. The material was PBMCs, obtained on the day of the yellow fever booster vaccination. The origin of the receptors is a man aged 25-40 years who received the YFV17D yellow fever vaccine.

The chain uses TRBV10-3 and TRBJ2-7, with 7 bases identical to TRBD2. V was clipped by 0 bases and J by 5 bases; unmatched bases: 13. The CDR3 has 17 amino acids. The germline gives CDR1 ENHRY, CDR2 SYGVKD. The CDR3 here is CAISESGGSTAGDEQYF. CDR3 nucleotide sequence: TGTGCCATCAGTGAGTCAGGAGGGTCTACGGCGGGAGACGAGCAGTACTTC.

This clonotype occurred many times. The genes are TRBV5-1 and TRBJ2-2; 9 nucleotides align to TRBD2. V shed 2 bases and J 0 bases; nucleotides not matched to a gene: 2. The CDR3 has 16 residues. CDR1 and CDR2 (germline): SGHRS, YFSETQ. The CDR3 sequence is CASSFLAGPNTGELFF. The CDR3 nucleotides read TGCGCCAGCAGCTTCCTAGCGGGACCGAACACCGGGGAGCTGTTTTTT.

In its sample, this clonotype was seen a few times. This chain links TRBV18 with TRBJ2-7; TRBD2 matches at 7 bases. Germline V gene lookup returns CDR1 KGHSH and CDR2 LQKENI. Trimming took 3 bases from V and 0 from J; bases not matched to a gene: 5. The CDR3 is made up of 15 amino acids. The CDR3 spells CASSPRGTLSYEQYF. In DNA, the CDR3 is TGTGCCAGCTCACCGCGGGGGACCCTCTCCTACGAGCAGTACTTC.

The table lists this clonotype with many counts. The chain carries TRBV7-2 and TRBJ1-6; D remains unclear. There are 12 residues in the CDR3. V was pared by 4 bases and J by 13 bases, with 11 bases between. Germline assignment: CDR1 SGHTA and CDR2 FQGNSA. DNA of the CDR3: TGTGCCAGCAGCTCCCCCGCGATGCCCCTCCACTTT. It codes for CASSSPAMPLHF.

This clonotype was observed a handful of times. This chain connects TRBV11-2 to TRBJ1-6; D remains ambiguous. Germline CDR1 is SGHAT and CDR2 is FQNNGV. CDR3 length: 17 residues. V was pared by 5 bases and J by 9 bases, with 23 bases between. The CDR3 sequence: CASSLLGGGKLSSPLHF. The CDR3 DNA is TGTGCCAGCAGCCTATTGGGCGGCGGGAAGTTAAGTTCACCCCTCCACTTT.

This sequence joins TRBV28 and TRBJ2-1, with 12 bases identical to TRBD1. CDR1 MDHEN and CDR2 SYDVKM come from the germline V gene. Unmatched junction bases numbered 7, after V lost 8 bases and J lost 2 bases. The CDR3 consists of 16 residues. In DNA, the CDR3 is TGTGCCAGCCTGGGACAGGGGGCCCGTACCTACAATGAGCAGTTCTTC. It specifies CASLGQGARTYNEQFF.

This clonotype was picked up a small number of times. V usage is TRBV2 and J usage is TRBJ2-4, with 7 positions matching TRBD2. The germline gives CDR1 SNHLY, CDR2 FYNNEI. V dropped 1 base and J dropped 9; count of bases not matched to a gene: 12. The CDR3 sequence is 16 residues long. CDR3 sequence: CASSEGWAGEWGIQYF. CDR3 DNA: TGTGCCAGCAGTGAAGGCTGGGCGGGAGAATGGGGCATTCAGTACTTC.